This T cell receptor (beta chain) was documented in a study of CD8 T cells in Susac syndrome (dated by TCRdb to the late 2010s). Notes on the research overall: Repertoire sequencing was used to test whether CD8+ T cell activation and differentiation in Susac syndrome was antigen driven. CD8+ T cell repertoire clonality was compared between around eleven healthy donors, approximately 14 Susac syndrome patients and approximately 16 multiple sclerosis patients. What the work shows at the level of the full study, not this receptor alone: The number of individuals in the TCR sequencing and HLA analysis was recognized as being relatively small.

V and J lose 4 bases and 2 bases, and a span of 6 bases separates them. Via the germline V gene (reference sequence), CDR1 is MNHEY and CDR2 SMNVEV. Taken from cysteine to phenylalanine, the CDR3 has 12 residues. Only CDR3 DNA remains: 36 bases, in frame from the first base. Peripheral blood CD8+ and CD4+ T cells from healthy donors, Susac syndrome patients and multiple sclerosis patients were profiled by high-throughput TCR beta sequencing. The multiple sclerosis controls were treatment-naive patients whose relapsing-remitting disease, either stable or active, fulfilled the revised McDonald criteria. Bulk CD8+ and CD4+ T cells were purified by magnetic negative isolation, while CD8+ TEMRA cells were enriched using FACS. Blood was collected in EDTA tubes and processed within 24 hours, with PBMCs isolated through density gradient centrifugation. PBMCs intended for TCR sequencing were cryopreserved in liquid nitrogen and thawed later in a water bath at 37 degrees C. The sorted or isolated CD4+, CD8+ and CD8+ TEMRA cells reached a purity of at least 90%.

A word on this clonotype: The antigen it binds to is not known. No qualities accompany the bases; no much larger clone lies one base away.

RNA was extracted with the RNeasy kit and roughly 0.45 to 1 ug was reverse transcribed using random hexamers. The immunoSEQ multiplex PCR assay, covering 54 Vbeta and 13 Jbeta segments, was used to amplify TCR beta CDR3 regions. Bias from PCR amplification was corrected by using a synthetic template baseline for primer optimization and for computational correction. The published analysis was carried out like this. Reads were annotated to V, D and J genes according to IMGT and were analyzed with immunoSEQ Analyzer, with only productive sequences retained. Clonality was calculated as one minus the Shannon entropy normalized by log2 of the number of productive unique sequences. Public and private clones were assessed among the 100 most prevalent clones of each patient and control. Clones were defined as Susac-specific if absent from the healthy and MS cohorts, from 900 to 1,200 published viral clones and from other ImmuneACCESS disease sequences. TCRdb reprocessing: public reads trimmed at Q25 with fastp, clones called with MiXCR, in-frame beta chains kept. Rows are combined by CDR3 protein, so each entry shows the most common genes and DNA. In this record, the V and J calls reflect TCRdb's handling and not the investigators' own analysis. A total of about 300,000 distinct CDR3 sequences appear in this sample, roughly 90% of them only once. Clones ranked in the top ten supply around 0.18% of the sample.

The origin of this receptor is a human donor with multiple sclerosis. The sample comprised CD8+ T cells from PBMCs. Recombination joined TRBV27 with TRBJ2-7; no D segment can be confidently identified. The DNA sequence follows: TGTGCCAGCAGTTCGTCCCCCTACGAGCAGTACTTC. This codes for CASSSSPYEQYF.